These 23 T cell receptor beta chains share one sample of origin, sequenced in a study of vaccination and CD4 T cells after COVID-19. Specified treatment: approximately nine-day PBMC culture with coronavirus spike peptide pools or control peptides (ViraFEST assay). An Oncomine TCR Beta short-read assay was used to sequence the DNA from cultured CD4+ T cells. TCRdb reprocessed the PCR reads with MiXCR, giving one entry per CDR3 protein. Of 4,000 to 4,500 distinct CDR3 sequences listed, 21% are singletons. These TCRs' antigens remain unknown. Sequences were obtained from CD4+ T cells from blood, cultured in vitro. These receptors were collected from a human donor who had recovered from COVID-19.

The genes are TRBV29-1 and TRBJ1-5; a possible D gene is TRBD1 (5 bases). V lost 0 bases and J lost 6, with 6 bases in between. Looked up from germline, CDR1 is SQVTM and CDR2 is ANQGSEA. The CDR3 is 12 residues long. For the CDR3, the DNA is TGCAGCGTTGAAGATGGGGGTCAGCCCCAGCATTTT. Translating it yields CSVEDGGQPQHF. The full variable domain, completed using reference TRBV29-1 and TRBJ1-5, is SAVISQKPSRDICQRGTSLTIQCQVDSQVTMMFWYRQQPGQSLTLIATANQGSEATYESGFVIDKFPISRPNLTFSTLTVSNMSPEDSSIYLCSVEDGGQPQHFGDGTRLSIL.

The CDR3 protein is CSASRGTWNEQFF. CDR3 DNA sequence: TGCAGTGCTAGTCGCGGGACTTGGAATGAGCAGTTCTTC. The J gene is TRBJ2-1, the V gene TRBV20-1; D might be TRBD2 (6 bases). V lost 3 bases and J lost 7, with 13 bases in between. From germline, CDR1 is DFQATT and CDR2 SNEGSKA (reference sequence). CDR3 length: 13 residues.

This chain uses TRBV12-3 or TRBV12-4 with TRBJ1-5; 8 bases match TRBD1. V lost 5 bases to trimming and J lost 4 bases; unmatched junction nucleotides: 10. The CDR3 contains 16 residues. The CDR3 here is CASSNTGTGMNQPQHF. CDR3 nucleotides: TGTGCCAGCAGTAACACCGGGACAGGCATGAATCAGCCCCAGCATTTT.

The chain carries TRBV11-2 and TRBJ1-1, with D perhaps matching TRBD1 (6 bases). This CDR3 is built from 13 residues. Deletions cut 6 bases from V and 1 base from J, with 9 bases between. In germline, CDR1 is SGHAT, CDR2 FQNNGV. CDR3 sequence (DNA): TGTGCCAGCAGTGAACAGGGGAACACTGAAGCTTTCTTT. Residues: CASSEQGNTEAFF.

This chain uses TRBV6-1 with TRBJ1-5; D is uncertain. This CDR3 contains 13 residues. V was pared by 4 bases and J by 4 bases, with 8 bases between. From germline, CDR1 is MNHNS and CDR2 SASEGT. The CDR3 sequence is CASSGAVNQPQHF. In DNA form, the CDR3 reads TGTGCCAGCAGTGGAGCAGTAAATCAGCCCCAGCATTTT.

This chain connects TRBV5-6 to TRBJ1-2; 8 positions agree with TRBD1. The V and J ends lost 2 bases and 4 bases, in that order; junction bases with no gene match: 10. This CDR3 is 16 amino acids long. In germline, CDR1 is SGHDT, CDR2 YYEEEE. CDR3 protein: CASSFDRGNPLYGYTF. CDR3 sequence (DNA): TGTGCCAGCAGCTTCGACAGGGGAAATCCTCTCTATGGCTACACCTTC.

This clonotype was detected only a few times. J is TRBJ1-6 and V is TRBV2; the match to TRBD1 covers 7 bases. The CDR3 is 13 amino acids. V lost 3 bases and J lost 9; bases outside the gene matches: 2. Germline lookup yields CDR1 SNHLY and CDR2 FYNNEI. Here the CDR3 DNA reads TGTGCCAGCAGTGACAGGGGGAGTTCACCCCTCCACTTT. Amino acids: CASSDRGSSPLHF. The entire variable domain, with the rest obtained from reference TRBV2 and TRBJ1-6, is as follows: EPEVTQTPSHQVTQMGQEVILRCVPISNHLYFYWYRQILGQKVEFLVSFYNNEISEKSEIFDDQFSVERPDGSNFTLKIRSTKLEDSAMYFCASSDRGSSPLHFGNGTRLTVT.

The chain joins TRBV12-5 to TRBJ2-5; 7 nucleotides align to TRBD1. V was clipped by 5 bases and J by 4 bases; unmatched bases: 7. Germline V lookup: CDR1 LGHNT, CDR2 FRNRAP. This CDR3 region has 14 residues. The CDR3 DNA is TGTGCTAGTGGTCCTCCATCAGGGGGAGAGACCCAGTACTTC. It codes for CASGPPSGGETQYF.

Judged by abundance, this clonotype is medium-sized. CDR3 sequence (DNA): TGCAGTGCTAGTTTGTCTGCTGGGTACAATGAGCAGTTCTTC. This sequence encodes CSASLSAGYNEQFF. V and J are TRBV20-1 and TRBJ2-1; D gene unclear. The CDR3 totals 14 residues. Trimming took 3 bases from V and 4 from J, leaving 13 bases between them. Germline V gene sequence: CDR1 DFQATT, CDR2 SNEGSKA (reference sequence).

The rearrangement joins TRBV3-1 to TRBJ1-4; D call uncertain. Trimming took off 1 base at V and 3 bases at J, with 9 bases between the two ends. This CDR3 has 15 residues. In germline, CDR1 is LGHDT, CDR2 YNNKEL (reference sequence). This chain's CDR3 is CASSQVIGANEKLFF. The CDR3 DNA reads as TGTGCCAGCAGCCAAGTCATCGGGGCTAATGAAAAACTGTTTTTT.

The chain carries TRBV15 and TRBJ1-4; D gene ambiguous. CDR1 is LNHNV, CDR2 YYDKDF, per germline (reference sequence). The CDR3 totals 15 residues. V shed 0 bases and J shed 8 bases, with 13 bases lying between them. The CDR3 DNA is TGTGCCACCAGCAGAGATGGGAGGGTATGGGAAAAACTGTTTTTT. Protein: CATSRDGRVWEKLFF.

J is TRBJ1-2 and V is TRBV6-1; no clear D gene. Trimming removed 7 bases at V and 2 bases at J, with 14 bases between. From germline, CDR1 is MNHNS and CDR2 SASEGT. The CDR3 runs to 14 residues. CDR3 region: CASNPWLSNYGYTF. DNA for the CDR3: TGTGCCAGCAATCCGTGGCTCTCAAACTATGGCTACACCTTC.

This clonotype turned up a few times. V and J are TRBV11-2 and TRBJ1-1, with D possibly being TRBD1 (5 bases). The germline CDR1 and CDR2 sequences are SGHAT and FQNNGV. The germline V and J ends were trimmed by 3 bases and 8 bases, with 7 bases remaining between them. The CDR3 contains 11 residues. The CDR3 DNA reads TGTGCCAGCAGCTTCGCAGGGGAAGCTTTCTTT. Its protein product is CASSFAGEAFF.

The chain carries TRBV7-9 and TRBJ2-1, with 10 positions matching TRBD1. The CDR3 consists of 15 residues. CDR1 is SEHNR, CDR2 FQNEAQ, per germline (reference sequence). Trimming took 5 bases from V and 4 from J; bases not matched to a gene: 5. In DNA, the CDR3 is TGTGCCAGCAGCAAAGACAGGGGGCAGTACAATGAGCAGTTCTTC. It yields the protein CASSKDRGQYNEQFF.

This clonotype was seen only a few times. The V call is TRBV7-2, the J call TRBJ2-5; 8 bases are shared with TRBD2. The CDR3 runs to 15 residues. Trimming cost V 0 bases and J 5 bases; bases outside gene matches: 5. Germline V gene lookup returns CDR1 SGHTA and CDR2 FQGNSA. The CDR3 spells CASSLAGPGGETQYF. The CDR3 nucleotides read TGTGCCAGCAGCTTAGCGGGGCCGGGAGGGGAGACCCAGTACTTC.

The rearrangement uses TRBV9 and TRBJ2-5; a weak D match, TRBD2 (7 bases). Trimming shortened V by 4 bases and J by 5 bases, and 18 bases separated the two germline ends. The CDR3 has 15 amino acids. Germline V CDR1 and CDR2: SGDLS, YYNGEE. The CDR3 sequence is CASSSMAGAAETQYF. The CDR3 DNA sequence: TGTGCCAGCAGCTCGATGGCGGGGGCCGCCGAGACCCAGTACTTC.

In its sample, this clonotype ranks as medium-sized. The chain combines TRBV6-4 with TRBJ2-2, with 10 nucleotides matching TRBD2. CDR3 length: 16 residues. The germline V gene encodes CDR1 MRHNA and CDR2 SNTAGT. The J segment lost 3 bases and the V segment lost 4 bases, leaving 5 bases of the junction unmatched. CDR3 DNA: TGTGCCAGCAGTGTGGAAGCGGGGGGGCACACCGGGGAGCTGTTTTTT. Translated: CASSVEAGGHTGELFF.

The chain recombines TRBV30 with TRBJ1-5, with D unclear. This CDR3 comprises 15 residues. The germline V gene has CDR1 GTSNPN and CDR2 SVGIG (reference sequence). The ends were cut back, 0 bases at V and 6 bases at J, with 15 bases in the middle. The CDR3, as DNA: TGTGCCTGGAGTGTACCGAGGGTGAGGCTTCAGCCCCAGCATTTT. This sequence encodes CAWSVPRVRLQPQHF.

This clonotype was counted a few times. This chain connects TRBV30 to TRBJ2-7; D not certain. Looked up from germline, CDR1 is GTSNPN and CDR2 is SVGIG (reference sequence). V lost 1 base, J lost 4 bases, and 5 bases lay in between. This CDR3 has 11 residues. The CDR3 nucleotides read TGTGCCTGGAGTGGGCAATACGAGCAGTACTTC. Translation: CAWSGQYEQYF.

The gene calls are TRBV6-1 and TRBJ2-5; TRBD1 matches 8 bases. Germline V gene sequence: CDR1 MNHNS, CDR2 SASEGT. The junction had 11 bases not matched to a gene; V was cut back by 6 bases and J by 5 bases. The CDR3 is 15 amino acids. CDR3 coding DNA: TGTGCCAGCAGCACCGAGACAGGGGTCTCCGAGACCCAGTACTTC. Translating it yields CASSTETGVSETQYF.

This clonotype was observed a few times. The rearrangement links TRBV6-5 to TRBJ1-1; TRBD1 aligns across 7 bases. The CDR3 length is 15 residues. Germline assignment: CDR1 MNHEY and CDR2 SVGAGI. V lost 2 bases to trimming and J lost 1 base; unmatched junction nucleotides: 4. This chain's CDR3 is CASSYMGQPNTEAFF. CDR3 nucleotide sequence: TGTGCCAGCAGTTACATGGGACAGCCGAACACTGAAGCTTTCTTT.

Within the sample, this clonotype is medium-sized. This chain links TRBV20-1 with TRBJ2-3; 8 nucleotides line up with TRBD2. Germline-derived CDR1 and CDR2 are DFQATT and SNEGSKA (reference sequence). V shed 2 bases, J shed 2 bases, and the junction held 6 bases outside the gene matches. This CDR3 contains 15 residues. CDR3 DNA: TGCAGTGCTAGACCGAGCGGGGGACCCACAGATACGCAGTATTTT. This translates into CSARPSGGPTDTQYF.

This clonotype is labeled as medium-sized. The chain joins TRBV30 to TRBJ2-1, with D unresolved. The CDR3 has 14 amino acids. CDR1 is GTSNPN, CDR2 SVGIG, per germline (reference sequence). The V and J ends lost 1 base and 7 bases respectively, with 14 bases between them. CDR3 amino acids: CAWSGAPLTNEQFF. The CDR3, as DNA: TGTGCCTGGAGTGGGGCCCCTCTTACAAATGAGCAGTTCTTC.